This TCR beta chain appears in the sequencing data of a study of HIV-infected children after antiretroviral therapy interruption. The overall study: Weeks 0, 48 and 150 were sampled under continuous treatment. General study points: Naive CD4+ CDR3 sharing between time points fell after interruption began.

CDR1 is LNHDA, CDR2 SQIVND, per germline (reference sequence). V shed 6 bases and J shed 8 bases, with 10 bases lying between them. This CDR3 spans 11 amino acids. This clonotype was observed a few times. The target antigen is unknown. RNA-based 3' RACE libraries used unique molecular identifiers. MiXCR, applied by TCRdb to the 3' RACE reads, yields one record per CDR3 protein. The repertoire holds more than 75,000 distinct CDR3 sequences, with about 6.9% as singletons. Treatment denoted: PENTA 11 planned treatment interruption arm or continuous ART arm. At least 5 million viable PBMCs were required per cryopreserved sample. Naive CD4+ CD45RA+ CD45RO- T cells were FACS-sorted from thawed PBMCs.

The chain combines TRBV19 with TRBJ1-2; unclear D gene. This receptor was identified in a pool of human donors with HIV. The source material was CD45RA+ CD4+ T cells from PBMCs, pooled from several time points, sampled from a donor given antiretroviral therapy, either interrupted or continuous. Stated subset: naive CD4+ CD45RA+ CD45RO- T cells. The CDR3 loop reads CASSSRIGYTF. The CDR3, as DNA: TGTGCCAGTAGCAGTCGGATCGGCTACACCTTC.